The sequence of this T cell receptor (beta chain) was determined in a study of tumor-infiltrating lymphocytes in localized non-small cell lung cancer. Study at large: The cohort mixed smokers and never-smokers, several histologies, and some post-neoadjuvant-chemotherapy samples. Study conclusions and caveats: Technical variation could not be separated from intratumor heterogeneity here. Tumor T-cell fraction was not associated with recurrence-free survival.

TCRdb keeps only in-frame clones here, not all; method: immunoSEQ multiplex PCR. Seen here are about 16,000 clones, around three quarters observed once, and the top ten hold 5.5% to 7.5%. Details on this clone: The antigen is undetermined.

V was shortened by 0 bases and J by 1 base, with 10 bases between the two germline ends. Germline V CDR1 and CDR2: SGHKS, YYEKEE (reference sequence). This CDR3 region has 15 residues. Sequencing was done on a sample of lung tumor tissue. The chain joins TRBV5-5 to TRBJ1-2, with TRBD1 as a possible D gene (6 bases). This receptor was identified in a human donor with non-small cell lung cancer. The DNA of the CDR3 is TGTGCCAGCAGCTTGGCAGGGGCCCATAACTATGGCTACACCTTC. It codes for CASSLAGAHNYGYTF.